The count of the clone carrying this T cell receptor (beta chain) is one. This sample is part of a study of blood T cell repertoires in COVID-19. Study context: The origin of the acute and convalescent COVID-19 samples was the United States, Italy and Spain. T cells, B-cell-depleted T cells, or PBMCs provided the cDNA or gDNA that served as material.

This CDR3 region has 15 residues. Trimming pared 4 bases from V and 3 bases from J, leaving 15 bases between. CDR1 SEHNR and CDR2 FQNEAQ come from the germline V gene (reference sequence). As handled by the study authors: Amplification of reference gene primers was used by the study to estimate nucleated cell counts. TCRdb keeps only in-frame clones here, not all; method: immunoSEQ multiplex PCR. Clonal size and the V and J genes are those of that table, whereas D and trimming came from the DNA. The table includes under 300,000 clones, nearly 90% detected once. The Seattle site enrolled patients during active infection and followed them longitudinally.

This clonotype was obtained from a woman aged 60 to 75 with COVID-19, enrolled during active disease. Sequencing input: peripheral blood. The V call is TRBV7-9, the J call TRBJ1-1; D not resolved. This CDR3 reads CASSSPRRQDTEAFF. CDR3 nucleotide sequence: TGTGCCAGCAGCTCCCCCAGGAGGCAGGACACTGAAGCTTTCTTT.